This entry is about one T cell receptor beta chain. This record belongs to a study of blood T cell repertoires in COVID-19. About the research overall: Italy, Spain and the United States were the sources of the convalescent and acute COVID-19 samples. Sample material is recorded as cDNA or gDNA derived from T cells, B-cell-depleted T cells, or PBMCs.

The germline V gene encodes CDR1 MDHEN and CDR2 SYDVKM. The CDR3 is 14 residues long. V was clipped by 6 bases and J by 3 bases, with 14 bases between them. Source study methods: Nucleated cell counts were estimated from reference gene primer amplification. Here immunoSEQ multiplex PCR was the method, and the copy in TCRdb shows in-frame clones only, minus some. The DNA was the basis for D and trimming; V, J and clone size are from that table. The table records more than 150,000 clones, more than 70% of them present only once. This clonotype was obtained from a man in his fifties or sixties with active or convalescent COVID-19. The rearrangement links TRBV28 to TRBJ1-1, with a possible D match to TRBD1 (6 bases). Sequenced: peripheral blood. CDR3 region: CASSPRGGHTEAFF. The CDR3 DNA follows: TGTGCCAGCAGCCCCCGGGGGGGGCACACTGAAGCTTTCTTT.